The 9 T cell receptor beta chains listed next were all sequenced from one sample in a study of shared clonotypes between healthy human individuals. TCRdb's table, derived via immunoSEQ multiplex PCR, lists solely in-frame clones and lacks some. The sample holds 2 million to 2.5 million clones, 85% to 95% seen once. CD45RO-negative, CCR7-positively selected cells formed the naive CD8 fraction, excluding terminally differentiated effector memory CD45RA+ cells. Source material: naive CD8+ T cells from PBMCs. These receptors all stem from a man in his late teens or twenties in good health. Some clones in this sample may be carry-over from other donors' samples.

The V gene is TRBV7-9, the J gene TRBJ1-1; D is unclear. The CDR3 spans 15 residues. V was trimmed by 1 base and J by 2 bases, leaving 11 bases between them. Germline V gives CDR1 SEHNR, CDR2 FQNEAQ (reference sequence). CDR3 in amino acids: CASSLVHSANTEAFF. The CDR3 coding sequence is TGTGCCAGCAGCTTAGTTCACAGCGCAAACACTGAAGCTTTCTTT. Drawing the rest from reference TRBV7-9 and TRBJ1-1, the complete variable domain is DTGVSQNPRHKITKRGQNVTFRCDPISEHNRLYWYRQTLGQGPEFLTYFQNEAQLEKSRLLSDRFSAERPKGSFSTLEIQRTEQGDSAMYLCASSLVHSANTEAFFGQGTRLTVV.

V and J are TRBV11-2 and TRBJ2-5, with 9 positions matching TRBD1. This CDR3 is 17 amino acids long. V lost 5 bases, J lost 1 base, and 11 bases stayed unmatched. The V gene's germline CDR1 is SGHAT and CDR2 FQNNGV. The CDR3 DNA reads as TGTGCCAGCAGCAATTTCCGGGACAGGGATTTCCAAGAGACCCAGTACTTC. This encodes CASSNFRDRDFQETQYF.

DNA for the CDR3: TGTGCCTGGAGTGGTCGCGTTGTGGGAGAGCAGTACTTC. It translates to CAWSGRVVGEQYF. The V call is TRBV30, the J call TRBJ2-7; D is unclear. V was clipped by 1 base and J by 7 bases, with 14 bases between them. Germline V gene lookup returns CDR1 GTSNPN and CDR2 SVGIG (reference sequence). The length of the CDR3 is 13 residues.

This clone was found once. CDR3 sequence: CASRGPPGTRAQYF. DNA of the CDR3: TGTGCCAGCAGGGGGCCGCCCGGGACTAGGGCGCAGTATTTT. This chain connects TRBV28 to TRBJ2-3, with 8 positions matching TRBD2. With 6 bases clipped from V and 10 bases from J, the junction kept 12 bases outside the gene matches. The CDR3 runs to 14 residues. CDR1 and CDR2 from the germline V gene are MDHEN and SYDVKM.

The J gene is TRBJ1-4, the V gene TRBV10-3, with 9 nucleotides matching TRBD1. V dropped 10 bases and J dropped 8; count of bases not matched to a gene: 14. The germline CDR1 and CDR2 sequences are ENHRY and SYGVKD. This CDR3 spans 15 amino acids. The CDR3 is CATAVGGTGIEKLFF. DNA for the CDR3: TGTGCCACCGCTGTCGGGGGGACAGGGATAGAAAAACTGTTTTTT.

The chain combines TRBV5-6 with TRBJ2-1; possibly TRBD1 for D (6 bases). The germline gives CDR1 SGHDT, CDR2 YYEEEE. V was clipped by 4 bases and J by 4 bases, with 18 bases between them. The CDR3 is made up of 16 amino acids. Written as DNA, the CDR3 is TGTGCCAGCAGCCAGACAGGCTGGGGCTTTTACAATGAGCAGTTCTTC. Amino acid sequence: CASSQTGWGFYNEQFF.

The genes are TRBV9 and TRBJ1-1; D uncertain. Germline V gives CDR1 SGDLS, CDR2 YYNGEE. This CDR3 is built from 13 residues. Trimming pared 1 base from V and 5 bases from J, leaving 9 bases between. As DNA, the CDR3 is TGTGCCAGCAGCGTAACCCTGAGGACTGAAGCTTTCTTT. Encoded protein: CASSVTLRTEAFF. The full variable domain, rest sourced from reference TRBV9 and TRBJ1-1, is DSGVTQTPKHLITATGQRVTLRCSPRSGDLSVYWYQQSLDQGLQFLIQYYNGEERAKGNILERFSAQQFPDLHSELNLSSLELGDSALYFCASSVTLRTEAFFGQGTRLTVV.

The rearrangement uses TRBV4-1 and TRBJ2-7; D not resolved. The CDR3 covers 13 residues. With 4 bases removed from V and 5 bases from J, the gap between germline ends came to 12 bases. Germline values: CDR1 MGHRA, CDR2 YSYEKL. CDR3 loop: CASSPPERDEQYF. CDR3 nucleotides: TGCGCCAGCAGCCCTCCCGAAAGGGACGAGCAGTACTTC.

In its sample, this clone was seen once. Other DNA sequences in this sample translate to the same CDR3. The CDR3 DNA reads TGTGCCAGCAGTTTTCCGGGCAACACTGAAGCTTTCTTT. This gives the protein CASSFPGNTEAFF. The genes are TRBV27 and TRBJ1-1; D not certain. V shed 3 bases and J shed 2 bases, with 7 bases lying between them. CDR3 length: 13 amino acids. The V gene's germline CDR1 is MNHEY and CDR2 SMNVEV (reference sequence).